Listed below are T cell receptor beta chains from one sample, sequenced in a study of T cell clones after liver transplantation. Sequencing used immunoSEQ multiplex PCR; TCRdb keeps in-frame clones, though not all of them. The repertoire consists of about 72,000 clones, with around 90% occurring once and the leading ten covering roughly 2.7%. The sequencing used CD4+ T cells from blood, collected before liver transplant. The receptor source for this set is a human donor who received a liver transplant. Each CDR3 is given with its conserved first and last residue. The order of the fields is V gene, clone size, J gene, D gene, CDR3 protein, CDR3 DNA. A D gene is named only where the DNA matches it firmly. Expanded clones get a size class; other rows say once, few or many, or leave the size out.

>TRBV6-1|-|TRBJ2-3|-
CASKLEPDTQYF
TGTGCCAGTAAGCTAGAGCCAGATACGCAGTATTTT
>TRBV15|-|TRBJ2-5|-
CATSRAMEETQYF
TGTGCCACCAGCAGAGCAATGGAGGAGACCCAGTACTTC
>TRBV9|-|TRBJ2-5|TRBD2
CASSVAPIAGGLGAQYF
TGTGCCAGCAGCGTAGCCCCGATAGCGGGAGGCCTGGGGGCCCAGTACTTC
>TRBV5-1|-|TRBJ1-1|-
CASSLDRLNTEAFF
TGCGCCAGCAGCTTGGACAGACTGAACACTGAAGCTTTCTTT
>TRBV5-4|-|TRBJ2-2|-
CASSPDPDTGELFF
TGTGCCAGCAGCCCTGACCCAGACACCGGGGAGCTGTTTTTT
>TRBV11-3|-|TRBJ2-7|-
CASSLRDPGMVEQYF
TGTGCCAGCAGCCTCCGGGACCCCGGGATGGTCGAGCAGTACTTC
>TRBV14|-|TRBJ2-3|-
CASSQAGGTDTQYF
TGTGCCAGCAGCCAAGCGGGAGGCACAGATACGCAGTATTTT
>TRBV4-1|-|TRBJ2-1|-
CASSLTHEQFF
TGCGCCAGCAGCCTTACCCATGAGCAGTTCTTC
>TRBV2|-|TRBJ1-1|TRBD1
CASSETGRTEAFF
TGTGCCAGCAGCGAGACAGGGCGCACTGAAGCTTTCTTT
>TRBV5-6|-|TRBJ2-1|-
CASSLGTPGDEQFF
TGTGCCAGCAGCTTGGGGACCCCAGGAGATGAGCAGTTCTTC
>TRBV19|once|TRBJ2-3|TRBD2
CASSSTSGDLTTDTQYF
TGTGCCAGTAGTTCGACTAGCGGGGACCTCACCACAGATACGCAGTATTTT
>TRBV29-1|-|TRBJ2-3|TRBD2
CSVAGGRDTQYF
TGCAGCGTTGCGGGCGGGAGGGATACGCAGTATTTT
>TRBV10-3|-|TRBJ2-7|-
CAISVGGIPYEQYF
TGTGCCATCAGTGTAGGGGGTATACCCTACGAGCAGTACTTC
>TRBV11-2|-|TRBJ2-3|-
CASSLSDKTDTQYF
TGTGCCAGCAGCTTATCGGACAAAACAGATACGCAGTATTTT
>TRBV9|-|TRBJ2-1|TRBD2
CASSVSGRAPDEQFF
TGTGCCAGCAGCGTAAGCGGGAGGGCCCCCGATGAGCAGTTCTTC
>TRBV6-4|-|TRBJ2-3|-
CASRLYPPWADMDGDTQYF
TGTGCCAGCAGGCTCTACCCACCTTGGGCCGACATGGATGGGGATACGCAGTATTTT
>TRBV9|-|TRBJ2-2|TRBD1
CASSGRTGSNTGELFF
TGTGCCAGCAGCGGACGGACAGGTTCGAACACCGGGGAGCTGTTTTTT
>TRBV12-5|-|TRBJ1-2|-
CASGYGGNYGYTF
TGTGCTAGTGGTTATGGGGGGAACTATGGCTACACCTTC
>TRBV7-9|-|TRBJ1-1|-
CASSFSLRGTEAFF
TGTGCCAGCAGCTTTAGCCTCAGGGGAACTGAAGCTTTCTTT
>TRBV19|-|TRBJ2-7|-
CASTRRIYEQYF
TGTGCCAGTACCCGCAGGATCTACGAGCAGTACTTC
>TRBV19|-|TRBJ1-2|TRBD1
CASSLQGQGHGYTF
TGTGCCAGTAGTTTACAGGGACAGGGGCACGGCTACACCTTC
>TRBV5-3|-|TRBJ1-5|TRBD1
CARSLARQGNQPQHF
TGTGCCAGAAGCTTGGCCCGACAGGGCAACCAGCCCCAGCATTTT
>TRBV5-1|-|TRBJ1-5|TRBD1
CASSPGQGRGNQPQHF
TGCGCCAGCAGCCCGGGACAGGGCCGCGGCAATCAGCCCCAGCATTTT
>TRBV5-1|once|TRBJ2-2|-
CASSVIWGELFF
TGCGCCAGCAGCGTGATCTGGGGGGAGCTGTTTTTT
>TRBV5-4|-|TRBJ2-7|-
CASSLASGSYEQYF
TGTGCCAGCAGCTTGGCGAGCGGATCCTACGAGCAGTACTTC
>TRBV19|-|TRBJ2-2|TRBD2
CASTGLAGGTGELFF
TGTGCCAGTACCGGACTAGCGGGAGGAACCGGGGAGCTGTTTTTT
>TRBV9|-|TRBJ2-7|-
CASSVTQSRSEQYF
TGTGCCAGCAGCGTAACACAAAGTCGGTCAGAGCAGTACTTC
>TRBV2|-|TRBJ2-6|-
CASVGDGANVLTF
TGTGCCAGCGTAGGGGACGGGGCCAACGTCCTGACTTTC
>TRBV7-3|-|TRBJ2-3|-
CASSLEGSTDTQYF
TGTGCCAGCAGCTTAGAGGGGTCCACAGATACGCAGTATTTT
>TRBV19|once|TRBJ1-3|-
CASSMDSVGNTIYF
TGTGCCAGTAGTATGGACAGTGTAGGAAACACCATATATTTT
>TRBV2|-|TRBJ1-6|-
CASIRTNSPLHF
TGTGCCAGCATCCGTACGAATTCACCCCTCCACTTT
>TRBV7-8|-|TRBJ1-1|-
CASSSIAANTEAFF
TGTGCCAGCAGCTCCATTGCCGCGAACACTGAAGCTTTCTTT
>TRBV7-8|-|TRBJ2-3|-
CASSLGQFRGDTQYF
TGTGCCAGCAGCTTAGGTCAGTTCCGGGGCGATACGCAGTATTTT
>TRBV19|-|TRBJ2-6|-
CASTPEGGSGANVLTF
TGTGCCAGTACCCCGGAAGGGGGGTCTGGGGCCAACGTCCTGACTTTC
>TRBV6-1|-|TRBJ2-5|-
CASSAEGGQETQYF
TGTGCCAGCAGTGCTGAGGGGGGCCAAGAGACCCAGTACTTC
>TRBV11-3|-|TRBJ2-1|TRBD2
CASSLVAGVSYNEQFF
TGTGCCAGCAGCTTAGTAGCGGGAGTCTCCTACAATGAGCAGTTCTTC
>TRBV19|once|TRBJ2-1|TRBD2
CASSVLLAGGPGQFF
TGTGCCAGTAGTGTCCTACTAGCGGGAGGGCCCGGGCAGTTCTTC
>TRBV14|-|TRBJ1-1|TRBD1
CASRKGPDRGLSEAFF
TGTGCCAGCAGGAAAGGACCGGACAGGGGGCTTTCTGAAGCTTTCTTT
>TRBV10-3|-|TRBJ1-4|-
CAISSLTGEKLFF
TGTGCCATCAGCTCCCTAACCGGTGAAAAACTGTTTTTT
>TRBV10-2|many|TRBJ1-2|TRBD1
CASSSPMDRGDYGYTF
TGCGCCAGCAGTTCTCCTATGGACAGGGGAGATTATGGCTACACCTTC
>TRBV6-1|-|TRBJ2-2|TRBD1
CASSERDRGSGELFF
TGTGCCAGCAGTGAGAGGGACAGGGGATCCGGGGAGCTGTTTTTT
>TRBV27|-|TRBJ2-3|TRBD2
CASSLFGLAGGLGKDTQYF
TGTGCCAGCAGTTTATTCGGACTAGCGGGAGGGCTCGGGAAAGATACGCAGTATTTT
>TRBV29-1|-|TRBJ1-4|-
CSAVRGSGEKLFF
TGCAGCGCCGTAAGGGGGTCTGGAGAAAAACTGTTTTTT
>TRBV20-1|-|TRBJ2-5|TRBD2
CSARTGLAQYF
TGCAGTGCTAGAACCGGACTAGCCCAGTACTTC
>TRBV9|-|TRBJ1-1|TRBD1
CASSLGQGYGTEAFF
TGTGCCAGCAGCCTAGGACAGGGGTATGGAACTGAAGCTTTCTTT